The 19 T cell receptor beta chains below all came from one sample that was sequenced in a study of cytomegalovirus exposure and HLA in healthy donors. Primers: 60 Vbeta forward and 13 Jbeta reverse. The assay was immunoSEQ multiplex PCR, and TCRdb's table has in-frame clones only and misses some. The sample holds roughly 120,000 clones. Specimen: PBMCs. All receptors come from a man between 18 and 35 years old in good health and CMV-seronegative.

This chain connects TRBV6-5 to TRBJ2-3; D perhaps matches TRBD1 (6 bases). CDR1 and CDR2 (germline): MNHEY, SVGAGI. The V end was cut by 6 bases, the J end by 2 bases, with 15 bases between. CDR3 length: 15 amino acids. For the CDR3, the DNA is TGTGCCAGCAGGGATAGGGGGTACCCCACAGATACGCAGTATTTT. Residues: CASRDRGYPTDTQYF.

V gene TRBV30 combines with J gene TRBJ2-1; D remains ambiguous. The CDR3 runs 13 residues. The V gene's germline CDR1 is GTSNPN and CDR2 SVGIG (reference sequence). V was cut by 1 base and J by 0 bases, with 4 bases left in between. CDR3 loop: CAWSESSYNEQFF. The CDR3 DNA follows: TGTGCCTGGAGTGAGAGCTCCTACAATGAGCAGTTCTTC.

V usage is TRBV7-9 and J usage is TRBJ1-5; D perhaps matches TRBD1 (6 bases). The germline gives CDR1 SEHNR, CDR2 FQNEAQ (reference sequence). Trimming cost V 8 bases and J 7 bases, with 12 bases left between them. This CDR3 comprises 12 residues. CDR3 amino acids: CASGGGLQPQHF. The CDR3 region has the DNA TGTGCCAGCGGGGGCGGGTTACAGCCCCAGCATTTT.

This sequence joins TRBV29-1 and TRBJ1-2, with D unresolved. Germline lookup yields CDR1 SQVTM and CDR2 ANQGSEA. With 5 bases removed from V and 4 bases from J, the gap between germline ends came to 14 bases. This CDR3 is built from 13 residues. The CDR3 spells CSVTTTEGYGYTF. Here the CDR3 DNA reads TGCAGCGTTACAACCACCGAGGGCTATGGCTACACCTTC.

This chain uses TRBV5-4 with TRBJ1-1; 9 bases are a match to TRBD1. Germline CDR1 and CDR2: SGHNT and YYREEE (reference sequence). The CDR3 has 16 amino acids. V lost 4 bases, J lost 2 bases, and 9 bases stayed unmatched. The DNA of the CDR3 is TGTGCCAGCAGCACCCCCGGACAGGGGAGCAACACTGAAGCTTTCTTT. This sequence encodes CASSTPGQGSNTEAFF.

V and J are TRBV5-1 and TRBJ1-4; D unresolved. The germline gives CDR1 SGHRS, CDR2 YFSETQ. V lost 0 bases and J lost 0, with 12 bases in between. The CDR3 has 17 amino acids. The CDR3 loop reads CASSLGRRSATNEKLFF. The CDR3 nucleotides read TGCGCCAGCAGCTTGGGCCGCAGGTCTGCAACTAATGAAAAACTGTTTTTT.

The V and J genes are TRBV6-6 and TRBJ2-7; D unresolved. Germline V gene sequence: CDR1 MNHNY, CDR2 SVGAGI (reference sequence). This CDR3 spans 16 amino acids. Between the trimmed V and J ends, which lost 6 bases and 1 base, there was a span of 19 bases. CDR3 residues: CASSLIIAEFSYEQYF. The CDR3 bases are TGTGCCAGCAGCTTGATTATAGCAGAATTTTCCTACGAGCAGTACTTC.

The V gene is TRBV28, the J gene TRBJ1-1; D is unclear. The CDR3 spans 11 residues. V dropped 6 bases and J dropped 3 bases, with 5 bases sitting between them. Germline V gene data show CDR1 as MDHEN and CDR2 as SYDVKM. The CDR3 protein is CASSFDTEAFF. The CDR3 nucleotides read TGTGCCAGCAGCTTTGACACTGAAGCTTTCTTT.

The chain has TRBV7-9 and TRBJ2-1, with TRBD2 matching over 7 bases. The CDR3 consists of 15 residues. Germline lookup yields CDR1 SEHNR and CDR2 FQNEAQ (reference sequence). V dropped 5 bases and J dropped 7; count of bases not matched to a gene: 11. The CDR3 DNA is TGTGCCAGCAGCCTCCCGCGCCTAGCGGTAAATGAGCAGTTCTTC. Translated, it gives CASSLPRLAVNEQFF.

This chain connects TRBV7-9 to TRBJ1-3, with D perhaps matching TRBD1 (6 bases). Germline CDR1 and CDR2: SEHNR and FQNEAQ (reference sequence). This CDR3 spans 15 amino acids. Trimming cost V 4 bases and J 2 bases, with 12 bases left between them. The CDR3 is CASSSITGTGNTIYF. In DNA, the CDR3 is TGTGCCAGCAGCTCCATTACAGGGACTGGAAACACCATATATTTT.

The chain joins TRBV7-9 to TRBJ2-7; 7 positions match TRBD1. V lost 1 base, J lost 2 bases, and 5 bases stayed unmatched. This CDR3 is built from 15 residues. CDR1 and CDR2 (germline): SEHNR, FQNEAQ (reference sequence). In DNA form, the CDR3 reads TGTGCCAGCAGCTTAGGAAGGGGACAGACCTACGAGCAGTACTTC. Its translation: CASSLGRGQTYEQYF.

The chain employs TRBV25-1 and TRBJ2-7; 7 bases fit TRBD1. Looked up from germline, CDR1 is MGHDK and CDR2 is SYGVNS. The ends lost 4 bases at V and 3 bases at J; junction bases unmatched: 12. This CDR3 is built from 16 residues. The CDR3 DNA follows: TGTGCCAGCAGTGGAAAGGGACAGACCTTCAACTACGAGCAGTACTTC. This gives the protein CASSGKGQTFNYEQYF.

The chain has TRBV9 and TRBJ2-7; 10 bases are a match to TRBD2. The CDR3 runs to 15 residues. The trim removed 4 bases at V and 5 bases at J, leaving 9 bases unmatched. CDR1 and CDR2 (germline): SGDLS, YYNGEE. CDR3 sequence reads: CASSPRRSGGDEQYF. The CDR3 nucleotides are TGTGCCAGCAGCCCTCGGAGGAGCGGGGGGGACGAGCAGTACTTC.

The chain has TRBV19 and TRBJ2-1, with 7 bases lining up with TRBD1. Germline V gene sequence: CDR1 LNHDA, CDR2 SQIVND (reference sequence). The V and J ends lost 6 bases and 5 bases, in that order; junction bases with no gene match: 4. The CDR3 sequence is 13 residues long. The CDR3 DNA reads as TGTGCCAGTAGGGTGGGACAGAACAATGAGCAGTTCTTC. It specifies CASRVGQNNEQFF.

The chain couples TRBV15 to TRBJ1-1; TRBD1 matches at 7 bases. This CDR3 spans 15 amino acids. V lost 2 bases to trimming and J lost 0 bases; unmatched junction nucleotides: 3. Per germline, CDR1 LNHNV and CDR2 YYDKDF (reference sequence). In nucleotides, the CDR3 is TGTGCCACCAGCAGACGACAGGGACTGAACACTGAAGCTTTCTTT. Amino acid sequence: CATSRRQGLNTEAFF.

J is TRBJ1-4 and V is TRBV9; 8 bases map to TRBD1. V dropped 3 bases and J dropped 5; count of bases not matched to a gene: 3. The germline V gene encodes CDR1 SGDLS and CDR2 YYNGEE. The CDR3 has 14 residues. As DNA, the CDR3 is TGTGCCAGCAGCGCGGGACAGGTAAATGAAAAACTGTTTTTT. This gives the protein CASSAGQVNEKLFF.

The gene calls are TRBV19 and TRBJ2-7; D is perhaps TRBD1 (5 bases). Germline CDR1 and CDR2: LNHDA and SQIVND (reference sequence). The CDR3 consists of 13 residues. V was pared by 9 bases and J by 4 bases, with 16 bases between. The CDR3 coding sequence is TGTGCCAGCCTCCCAACCCAGGGTTACGAGCAGTACTTC. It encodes CASLPTQGYEQYF. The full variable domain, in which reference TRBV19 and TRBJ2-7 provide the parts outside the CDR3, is DGGITQSPKYLFRKEGQNVTLSCEQNLNHDAMYWYRQDPGQGLRLIYYSQIVNDFQKGDIAEGYSVSREKKESFPLTVTSAQKNPTAFYLCASLPTQGYEQYFGPGTRLTVT.

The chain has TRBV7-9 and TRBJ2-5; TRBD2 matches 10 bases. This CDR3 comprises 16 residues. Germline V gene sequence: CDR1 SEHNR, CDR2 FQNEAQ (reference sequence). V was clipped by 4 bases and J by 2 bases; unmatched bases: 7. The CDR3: CASSSSLAGSQETQYF. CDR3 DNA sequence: TGTGCCAGCAGCTCGTCACTAGCGGGGTCTCAAGAGACCCAGTACTTC.

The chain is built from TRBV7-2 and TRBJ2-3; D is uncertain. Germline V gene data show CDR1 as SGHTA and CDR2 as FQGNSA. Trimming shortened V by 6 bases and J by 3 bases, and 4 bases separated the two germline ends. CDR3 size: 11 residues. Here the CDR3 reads CASSQTDTQYF. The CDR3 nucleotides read TGTGCCAGCAGTCAGACAGATACGCAGTATTTT.